A single sample gave rise to the 23 T cell receptor beta chains below, sequenced in a study of blood T cells in healthy people across ages (dated by TCRdb to about 2015). The library was generated by 5' RACE. The data were produced on an Illumina HiSeq 2500. The second PCR ran for roughly 7 to 11 cycles and used a J-beta primer mix along with a sample-barcoded 5' primer. Using fastp trimming at Q25 and MiXCR clonotype assembly, TCRdb reanalyzed the public sequencing data and kept in-frame beta chains. Identical CDR3 proteins give one entry, which carries the most common genes and DNA. The sample includes 1.2 million to 1.5 million distinct CDR3 sequences, with 40% to 50% observed a single time. The ten largest make up 7% to 9.5% of the sample. Source material: blood. These receptors came from a woman between 18 and 29 years old in good health.

The chain uses TRBV7-9 and TRBJ1-1; D call uncertain. Germline assignment: CDR1 SEHNR and CDR2 FQNEAQ (reference sequence). V was pared by 0 bases and J by 4 bases, with 9 bases between. There are 14 residues in the CDR3. CDR3 sequence: CASSLAWVGTEAFF. As DNA, the CDR3 is TGTGCCAGCAGCTTAGCGTGGGTCGGCACTGAAGCTTTCTTT.

The chain couples TRBV14 to TRBJ1-5; the D is unclear. Trimming removed 4 bases at V and 7 bases at J, with 11 bases between. Germline-derived CDR1 and CDR2 are SGHDN and FVKESK. The CDR3 is 13 residues long. The CDR3 DNA reads as TGTGCCAGCAGCCCCGGTCCGGCACAGCCCCAGCATTTT. Amino acid sequence: CASSPGPAQPQHF.

The chain recombines TRBV20-1 with TRBJ2-1, with D perhaps given as TRBD1 or TRBD2 (5 bases each). Per the germline V gene, CDR1 is DFQATT and CDR2 is SNEGSKA (reference sequence). The CDR3 is made up of 12 amino acids. CDR3 amino acids: CGTGHGVNEQFF. The CDR3 bases are TGCGGGACCGGGCACGGGGTAAATGAGCAGTTCTTC.

This clonotype has only a few counts. The genes are TRBV6-1 and TRBJ1-5; the D is unclear. V was cut by 6 bases and J by 5 bases, with 8 bases left in between. Germline-derived CDR1 and CDR2 are MNHNS and SASEGT. This CDR3 contains 12 residues. CDR3 amino acids: CASRPPDQPQHF. In nucleotides, the CDR3 is TGTGCCAGCAGGCCGCCCGATCAGCCCCAGCATTTT.

This clonotype was observed at least ten times. The rearrangement links TRBV7-9 to TRBJ2-1; TRBD1 or TRBD2 may be the D gene (5 bases each). Germline CDR1 is SEHNR and CDR2 is FQNEAQ (reference sequence). The CDR3 spans 14 residues. Trimming took 3 bases from V and 8 from J, leaving 14 bases between them. The CDR3 region has the DNA TGTGCCAGCAGCTTCGGGGCAGGGAAACATGAGCAGTTCTTC. This translates into CASSFGAGKHEQFF.

The chain uses TRBV27 and TRBJ1-1, with D possibly being TRBD1 (6 bases). Trimming removed 7 bases at V and 0 bases at J, with 21 bases between. The CDR3 spans 17 residues. Germline V gene sequence: CDR1 MNHEY, CDR2 SMNVEV (reference sequence). The CDR3 region has the DNA TGTGCCAGCACCGCTTTGGGGGGGCAGAAGCTGAACACTGAAGCTTTCTTT. This encodes CASTALGGQKLNTEAFF.

In its sample, this clonotype was seen a few times. The chain links TRBV2 to TRBJ2-7, with 8 bases aligning to TRBD2. Germline trimming cut 11 bases from V and 2 bases from J; bases unmatched to any gene: 5. Germline V gene data show CDR1 as SNHLY and CDR2 as FYNNEI. The CDR3 covers 12 residues. For the CDR3, the DNA is TGTGCCTCGGGGGGGCTCCCCTACGAGCAGTACTTC. Translating gives CASGGLPYEQYF.

The genes are TRBV11-2 and TRBJ2-6, with TRBD1 matching over 9 bases. Per the germline V gene, CDR1 is SGHAT and CDR2 is FQNNGV. The trim removed 1 base at V and 1 base at J, leaving 14 bases unmatched. The CDR3 contains 21 residues. The CDR3 DNA is TGTGCCAGCAGCTTAGGAGCGAAGTTAGGACAGGGGTCTTCTGGGGCCAACGTCCTGACTTTC. Translation: CASSLGAKLGQGSSGANVLTF.

The chain uses TRBV7-9 and TRBJ1-1; TRBD1 agrees at 7 bases. With 4 bases clipped from V and 3 bases from J, the junction kept 8 bases outside the gene matches. CDR3 length: 15 amino acids. Germline assignment: CDR1 SEHNR and CDR2 FQNEAQ (reference sequence). CDR3 DNA: TGTGCCAGCAGCTCCCGACAGGGCCGGGACACTGAAGCTTTCTTT. Amino acids: CASSSRQGRDTEAFF.

V usage is TRBV7-8 and J usage is TRBJ2-5; D possibly corresponds to TRBD2 (6 bases). Germline V gives CDR1 SGHVS, CDR2 FQNEAQ. The CDR3 spans 16 residues. Trimming removed 5 bases at V and 11 bases at J, with 27 bases between. The DNA for the CDR3 is TGTGCCAGCAGCCCCCGTTGGGTAGCGGCCTACAATGAGCAGTACTTC. Its translation: CASSPRWVAAYNEQYF.

This clonotype occurred a few times. This chain connects TRBV9 to TRBJ2-1; D might be TRBD2 (7 bases). The V and J ends lost 1 base and 2 bases respectively, with 13 bases between them. Looked up from germline, CDR1 is SGDLS and CDR2 is YYNGEE. This CDR3 has 16 amino acids. CDR3 amino acids: CASSVNPGGPYNEQFF. In DNA, the CDR3 is TGTGCCAGCAGCGTAAACCCGGGGGGCCCCTACAATGAGCAGTTCTTC.

V gene TRBV20-1 combines with J gene TRBJ2-7; 9 nucleotides line up with TRBD1. The length of the CDR3 is 18 residues. Germline CDR1 is DFQATT and CDR2 is SNEGSKA (reference sequence). The trim removed 3 bases at V and 3 bases at J, leaving 18 bases unmatched. The CDR3 sequence is CSARGTGQGSSDYYEQYF. The CDR3, as DNA: TGCAGTGCTAGGGGAACGGGACAGGGATCTAGCGACTACTACGAGCAGTACTTC.

This clonotype was observed a few times. This sequence joins TRBV6-6 and TRBJ1-2, with D unresolved. The CDR3 is 8 residues long. The V end lost 10 bases, the J end lost 8 bases, and 5 bases lay between the germline ends. The germline gives CDR1 MNHNY, CDR2 SVGAGI (reference sequence). The CDR3 sequence is CATSGYTF. DNA of the CDR3: TGTGCCACCTCCGGCTACACCTTC.

Notes on this clonotype: A junction end diverges from the germline sequence, so it may reflect a read error. CDR3 in DNA: TGTGACATCAGTGGACCGGGACAGGGAAGAGTGTACTATGGCTACACCTTC. This gives the protein CDISGPGQGRVYYGYTF. The chain employs TRBV10-3 and TRBJ1-2; 9 bases line up with TRBD1. CDR1 and CDR2 from the germline V gene are ENHRY and SYGVKD. The CDR3 length is 17 residues.

This clonotype has just a few counts. CDR3 sequence reads: CATSLTSGRLYNEQFF. The CDR3 coding sequence is TGTGCCACCAGTTTGACTAGCGGGAGACTTTACAATGAGCAGTTCTTC. J is TRBJ2-1 and V is TRBV24-1; 12 bases match TRBD2. V lost 6 bases to trimming and J lost 4 bases; unmatched junction nucleotides: 6. The CDR3 sequence is 16 residues long. The germline V gene encodes CDR1 KGHDR and CDR2 SFDVKD.

This chain uses TRBV6-5 with TRBJ2-7, with D possibly TRBD1 on 6 matching bases. This CDR3 comprises 16 residues. The V gene's germline CDR1 is MNHEY and CDR2 SVGAGI. The V and J ends lost 0 bases and 0 bases respectively, with 12 bases between them. Here the CDR3 DNA reads TGTGCCAGCAGTTACTCCCGGGCAGGGGCCTCCTACGAGCAGTACTTC. It codes for CASSYSRAGASYEQYF.

The chain couples TRBV28 to TRBJ2-1, with D perhaps TRBD1 (6 bases). Between the trimmed V and J ends, which lost 6 bases and 8 bases, there was a span of 20 bases. CDR3 length: 15 amino acids. Germline V lookup: CDR1 MDHEN, CDR2 SYDVKM. CDR3 loop: CASRSQGAGYHEQFF. The CDR3 DNA follows: TGTGCCAGCAGGTCACAGGGCGCCGGTTACCATGAGCAGTTCTTC.

The chain recombines TRBV18 with TRBJ1-5; D ambiguous. Germline V gene sequence: CDR1 KGHSH, CDR2 LQKENI. This CDR3 is built from 18 residues. Trimming took 0 bases from V and 0 from J, leaving 15 bases between them. CDR3 sequence: CASSPPYPATHSNQPQHF. CDR3 DNA sequence: TGTGCCAGCTCACCACCGTATCCGGCAACCCATAGCAATCAGCCCCAGCATTTT.

The chain combines TRBV6-5 with TRBJ1-2, with TRBD1 matching over 7 bases. This CDR3 has 15 amino acids. Germline-derived CDR1 and CDR2 are MNHEY and SVGAGI. V lost 2 bases and J lost 0; bases outside the gene matches: 3. For the CDR3, the DNA is TGTGCCAGCAGTTACGGACAGGACCCTAACTATGGCTACACCTTC. Residues: CASSYGQDPNYGYTF.

The V call is TRBV11-2, the J call TRBJ1-2; tentative D call: TRBD1 (6 bases). From germline, CDR1 is SGHAT and CDR2 FQNNGV. The CDR3 is 16 amino acids. V was shortened by 4 bases and J by 2 bases, with 17 bases between the two germline ends. CDR3 residues: CASSSVTGTPNYGYTF. CDR3 nucleotide sequence: TGTGCCAGCAGCTCCGTAACCGGGACACCGAACTATGGCTACACCTTC.

The chain joins TRBV12-3 or TRBV12-4 to TRBJ2-6; 9 nucleotides align to TRBD1. The CDR3 sequence is 17 residues long. V lost 5 bases and J lost 0; bases outside the gene matches: 5. The CDR3 DNA sequence: TGTGCCAGCAGTCCGGGACAGGGATTCTCTGGGGCCAACGTCCTGACTTTC. The encoded protein is CASSPGQGFSGANVLTF.

V gene TRBV28 combines with J gene TRBJ1-1; 8 bases agree with TRBD1. Looked up from germline, CDR1 is MDHEN and CDR2 is SYDVKM. The CDR3 contains 15 residues. The J segment lost 5 bases and the V segment lost 2 bases, leaving 7 bases of the junction unmatched. CDR3: CASSLGGTGITEAFF. In DNA, the CDR3 is TGTGCCAGCAGTTTAGGGGGGACAGGCATAACTGAAGCTTTCTTT. Using reference TRBV28 and TRBJ1-1 for the parts outside the CDR3, the full variable domain is DVKVTQSSRYLVKRTGEKVFLECVQDMDHENMFWYRQDPGLGLRLIYFSYDVKMKEKGDIPEGYSVSREKKERFSLILESASTNQTSMYLCASSLGGTGITEAFFGQGTRLTVV.

V gene TRBV7-9 combines with J gene TRBJ2-7; TRBD2 might be the D (6 bases). This CDR3 region has 14 residues. The V end lost 5 bases, the J end lost 3 bases, and 14 bases lay between the germline ends. From germline, CDR1 is SEHNR and CDR2 FQNEAQ (reference sequence). The CDR3 DNA follows: TGTGCCAGCAGCCCCGAGACTAGAATCTACGAGCAGTACTTC. Protein sequence: CASSPETRIYEQYF.